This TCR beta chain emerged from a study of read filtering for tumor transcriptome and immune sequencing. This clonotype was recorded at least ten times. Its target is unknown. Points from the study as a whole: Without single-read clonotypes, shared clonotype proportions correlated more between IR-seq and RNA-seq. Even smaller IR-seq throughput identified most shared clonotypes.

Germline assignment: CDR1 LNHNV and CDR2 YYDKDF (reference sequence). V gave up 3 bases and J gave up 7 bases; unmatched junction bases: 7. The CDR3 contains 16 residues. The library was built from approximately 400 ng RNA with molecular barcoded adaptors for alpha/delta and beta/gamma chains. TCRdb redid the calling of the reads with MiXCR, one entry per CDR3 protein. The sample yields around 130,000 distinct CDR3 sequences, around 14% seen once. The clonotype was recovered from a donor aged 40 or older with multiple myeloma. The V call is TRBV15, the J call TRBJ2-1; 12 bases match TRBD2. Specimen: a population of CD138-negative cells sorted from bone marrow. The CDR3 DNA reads TGTGCCACCAGCAGCCTTCTAGCGGGAGGGCCAAATGAGCAGTTCTTC. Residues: CATSSLLAGGPNEQFF. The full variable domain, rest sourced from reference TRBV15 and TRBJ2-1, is DAMVIQNPRYQVTQFGKPVTLSCSQTLNHNVMYWYQQKSSQAPKLLFHYYDKDFNNEADTPDNFQSRRPNTSFCFLDIRSPGLGDTAMYLCATSSLLAGGPNEQFFGPGTRLTVL.